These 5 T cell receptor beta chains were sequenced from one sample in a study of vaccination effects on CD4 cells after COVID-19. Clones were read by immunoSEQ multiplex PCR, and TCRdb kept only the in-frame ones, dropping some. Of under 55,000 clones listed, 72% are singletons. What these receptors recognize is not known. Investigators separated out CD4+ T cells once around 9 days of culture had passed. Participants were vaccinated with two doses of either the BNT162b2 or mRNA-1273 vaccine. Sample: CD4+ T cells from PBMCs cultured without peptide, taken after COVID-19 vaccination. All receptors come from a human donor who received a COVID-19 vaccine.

The CDR3: CASSIQGPYGYTF. The CDR3 region has the DNA TGTGCCAGCAGCATTCAGGGGCCCTATGGCTACACCTTC. The chain has TRBV5-5 and TRBJ1-2; a possible D gene is TRBD1 (6 bases). Germline CDR1 and CDR2: SGHKS and YYEKEE (reference sequence). This CDR3 is built from 13 residues. Trimming shortened V by 4 bases and J by 4 bases, and 11 bases separated the two germline ends.

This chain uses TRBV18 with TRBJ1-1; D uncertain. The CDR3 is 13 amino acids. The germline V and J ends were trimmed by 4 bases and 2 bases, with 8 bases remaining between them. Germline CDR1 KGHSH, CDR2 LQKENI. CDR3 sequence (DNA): TGTGCCAGCTCACGGACGGATAACACTGAAGCTTTCTTT. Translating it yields CASSRTDNTEAFF.

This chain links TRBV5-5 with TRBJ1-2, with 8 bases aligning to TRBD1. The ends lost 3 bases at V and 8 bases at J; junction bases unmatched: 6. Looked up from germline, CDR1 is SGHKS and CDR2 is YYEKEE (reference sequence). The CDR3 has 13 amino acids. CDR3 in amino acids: CASSSGQVIGYTF. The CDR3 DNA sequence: TGTGCCAGCAGCTCGGGACAGGTTATCGGCTACACCTTC.

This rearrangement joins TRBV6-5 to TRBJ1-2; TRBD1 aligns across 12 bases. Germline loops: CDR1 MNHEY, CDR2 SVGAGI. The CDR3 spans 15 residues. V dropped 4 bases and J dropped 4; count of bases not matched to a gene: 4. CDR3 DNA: TGTGCCAGCAGTTCCCAGGGACAGGGGGCCTATGGCTACACCTTC. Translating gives CASSSQGQGAYGYTF.

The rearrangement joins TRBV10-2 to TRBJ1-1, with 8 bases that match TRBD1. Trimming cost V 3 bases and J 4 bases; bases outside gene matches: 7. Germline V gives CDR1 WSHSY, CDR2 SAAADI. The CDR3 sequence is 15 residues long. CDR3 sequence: CASSDTRTGSTEAFF. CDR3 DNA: TGCGCCAGCAGTGACACCCGGACAGGGAGCACTGAAGCTTTCTTT.